These T cell receptor beta chains were read from a single sample in a study of OX40 agonist ivuxolimab in advanced cancers. Using immunoSEQ multiplex PCR, the repertoire was profiled, and TCRdb retains in-frame clones only, with some absent. The sample holds under 50,000 clones, 85% to 90% seen once. The sample in question was CD4+ or CD8+ T cells sorted from blood, obtained in a trial of the OX40 agonist ivuxolimab. Every receptor here comes from an adult with an advanced solid tumor such as melanoma, head and neck, liver or kidney cancer. The CDR3 runs from the conserved cysteine through the conserved F or W. The D gene is left open where the match is weak. The size field is filled for only some rows; it gives once, few, many or a size class.

J	D	V	size	DNA	CDR3
TRBJ2-1	TRBD2	TRBV7-2	NA	TGTGCCAGCAGCTATAGCGGGAGTGAGTCCTACAATGAGCAGTTCTTC	CASSYSGSESYNEQFF
TRBJ2-3	NA	TRBV7-9	NA	TGTGCCAGCAGCTTAGCTGGGGCCCCCTCCACAGATACGCAGTATTTT	CASSLAGAPSTDTQYF
TRBJ1-1	NA	TRBV7-8	NA	TGTGCCAGCAGCTTAGGGGCAGGCGCCCTGAACACTGAAGCTTTCTTT	CASSLGAGALNTEAFF
TRBJ2-1	NA	TRBV7-9	once	TGTGCCAGCAGCCGATACGGACAGGGAGGGGATGAGCAGTTCTTC	CASSRYGQGGDEQFF
TRBJ1-5	NA	TRBV19	NA	TGTGCCAGTTCAAGGGTCGGTCAGCCCCAGCATTTT	CASSRVGQPQHF
TRBJ1-2	TRBD1	TRBV11-1	NA	TGTGCCAGCAGCTCTGACAGGGGAGGAAACTATGGCTACACCTTC	CASSSDRGGNYGYTF
TRBJ2-3	NA	TRBV21-1	NA	TGTGCCAGCAGCGACCGGGACAGCACAGATACGCAGTATTTT	CASSDRDSTDTQYF
TRBJ1-6	TRBD1	TRBV18	few	TGTGCCAGCTCACCACGCCCCTCGGGACAGTATAATTCACCCCTCCACTTT	CASSPRPSGQYNSPLHF
TRBJ1-5	TRBD1	TRBV2	NA	TGTGCCAGCAGCGGAAAACCCTTGGGACAGCTTTATAGCAATCAGCCCCAGCATTTT	CASSGKPLGQLYSNQPQHF
TRBJ1-5	NA	TRBV7-2	NA	TGTGCCAGCAGCTTCGATAATCAGCCCCAGCATTTT	CASSFDNQPQHF
TRBJ1-2	NA	TRBV19	NA	TGTGCCAGTAGTATCTCGGGAATTACCCATGGCTACACCTTC	CASSISGITHGYTF
TRBJ2-5	TRBD1	TRBV6-5	NA	TGTGCCAGCAAACAGGGGCAAGAGACCCAGTACTTC	CASKQGQETQYF
TRBJ2-7	TRBD2	TRBV28	NA	TGTGCCAGCAGTTGGGCGGGAGTGCCCTACGAGCAGTACTTC	CASSWAGVPYEQYF
TRBJ2-5	NA	TRBV18	NA	TGTGCCAGCTCACCACCCGGGGATGGGGGAGAGACCCAGTACTTC	CASSPPGDGGETQYF
TRBJ2-7	NA	TRBV15	NA	TGTGCCTCCGGGGCCGGGTTGGCGGACGAGCAGTACTTC	CASGAGLADEQYF
TRBJ2-7	NA	TRBV6-1	NA	TGTGCCAGCAGCGGCCGGGCGGACAGCTCCTACGAGCAGTACTTC	CASSGRADSSYEQYF
TRBJ2-5	TRBD2	TRBV7-6	NA	TGTGCCAGCAGCCCGAGACTAGCGGGAGGCGGGGAGCAGTACTTC	CASSPRLAGGGEQYF
TRBJ2-3	TRBD2	TRBV29-1	few	TGCAGCGTTGGGACTAGCGGGAGCGGGGGAGATACGCAGTATTTT	CSVGTSGSGGDTQYF
TRBJ2-3	TRBD2	TRBV5-4	NA	TGTGCCAGCAGCTCAAGGACTAGCGGCACAGATACGCAGTATTTT	CASSSRTSGTDTQYF
TRBJ2-3	NA	TRBV7-2	NA	TGTGCCAGTTCGGCTGGCACGGGTTCAGATACGCAGTATTTT	CASSAGTGSDTQYF
TRBJ1-5	NA	TRBV19	NA	TGTGCCAGTAGTATTCTAGTGGGGGGCAATCAGCCCCAGCATTTT	CASSILVGGNQPQHF
TRBJ2-5	TRBD2	TRBV19	NA	TGTGCCAGTAGTCTCCAACCCACTAGCGGGAGTGGGGGGACCCAGTACTTC	CASSLQPTSGSGGTQYF
TRBJ2-7	NA	TRBV7-2	NA	TGTGCCAGCAGCTTAGCGCCCGGTTACGAGCAGTACTTC	CASSLAPGYEQYF
TRBJ2-7	TRBD1	TRBV5-5	few	TGTGCCAGCAGCGCGGGGACAGGGCGCCGCGAGCAGTACTTC	CASSAGTGRREQYF
TRBJ2-1	NA	TRBV12-5	NA	TGTGCTAGTGGTTTATCACAGGGAATCCATGAGCAGTTCTTC	CASGLSQGIHEQFF
TRBJ2-1	TRBD2	TRBV7-9	NA	TGTGCCAGCAGCCCCCGAATTGTAGCGGGAGGCTTTTACAATGAGCAGTTCTTC	CASSPRIVAGGFYNEQFF
TRBJ2-3	TRBD2	TRBV7-2	NA	TGTGCCAGCAGCTTATGGCTAGCGGGAGCCGATACGCAGTATTTT	CASSLWLAGADTQYF
TRBJ1-3	NA	TRBV7-9	NA	TGTGCCAGCAGGGATGGGAGCTCTGGAAACACCATATATTTT	CASRDGSSGNTIYF
TRBJ2-7	NA	TRBV18	once	TGTGCCAGCTCACCACCCGCAGGGGCGGCCTACGAGCAGTACTTC	CASSPPAGAAYEQYF
TRBJ2-2	TRBD2	TRBV7-7	NA	TGTGCCAGCAGCTTAATATCTAGCGGGAGGGCCTACACCGGGGAGCTGTTTTTT	CASSLISSGRAYTGELFF
TRBJ1-2	NA	TRBV19	NA	TGTGCCAGTAACTATAACGTAGGGGCGCGGGCTCCTGGCTACACCTTC	CASNYNVGARAPGYTF
TRBJ1-5	NA	TRBV27	NA	TGTGCCAGCAGTTTATCGGAAGGTCAGCCCCAGCATTTT	CASSLSEGQPQHF
TRBJ2-1	NA	TRBV6-6	NA	TGTGCCAGCAGTTACCGCCCCGTCTATGAGCAGTTCTTC	CASSYRPVYEQFF
TRBJ2-1	TRBD2	TRBV5-6	NA	TGTGCCAGCACCAAAACCGGGACTAGCGGGAAGGGTGAGCAGTTCTTC	CASTKTGTSGKGEQFF
TRBJ2-2	NA	TRBV7-2	once	TGTGCCAGCAGGGAGGGATTGAACACCGGGGAGCTGTTTTTT	CASREGLNTGELFF
TRBJ2-3	NA	TRBV5-6	NA	TGTGCCAGCAGTTATCGACAGAACCTACAGGATACGCAGTATTTT	CASSYRQNLQDTQYF
TRBJ1-2	NA	TRBV6-5	NA	TGTGCCAGCAGTTACTCTGGCAGGCCGTCGGTATATGGCTACACCTTC	CASSYSGRPSVYGYTF
TRBJ1-5	TRBD1	TRBV5-1	NA	TGCGCCAGCAGCTTGGGAGGACAGGGGGCAGGAAGCAATCAGCCCCAGCATTTT	CASSLGGQGAGSNQPQHF
TRBJ1-5	NA	TRBV19	NA	TGTGCCAGTATTCAACAGGGATATAGCAATCAGCCCCAGCATTTT	CASIQQGYSNQPQHF
TRBJ1-1	NA	TRBV20-1	NA	TGCAGTGCTACGCTTAGCACTGAAGCTTTCTTT	CSATLSTEAFF
TRBJ1-6	NA	TRBV5-1	few	TGCGCCAGCAGCCCCGGGACTGCGAATTCACCCCTCCACTTT	CASSPGTANSPLHF
TRBJ2-7	NA	TRBV14	NA	TGTGCCAGCAGCCCGTACTCTAAGGGACAACTCTACGAGCAGTACTTC	CASSPYSKGQLYEQYF
TRBJ2-7	TRBD1	TRBV5-1	NA	TGCGCCAGCAGCTTGCAGGGGGCTCTAGACGAGCAGTACTTC	CASSLQGALDEQYF
TRBJ2-1	NA	TRBV18	NA	TGTGCCAGCTCACCAGGGGTAGCGATCTACAATGAGCAGTTCTTC	CASSPGVAIYNEQFF
TRBJ1-1	TRBD1	TRBV7-8	NA	TGTGCCAGCAGCTCGGACAGGGCTAACACTGAAGCTTTCTTT	CASSSDRANTEAFF
TRBJ2-2	NA	TRBV18	NA	TGTGCCAGCTCATCAGGGGATTTGGGAACCGGGGAGCTGTTTTTT	CASSSGDLGTGELFF
TRBJ2-3	NA	TRBV7-2	NA	TGTGCCAGCAGCTTAGTTCAGGGCACCGATACGCAGTATTTT	CASSLVQGTDTQYF
TRBJ2-1	NA	TRBV6-5	NA	TGTGCCAGCAGTTACGACGGACAGAATGAGCAGTTCTTC	CASSYDGQNEQFF
TRBJ2-2	TRBD2	TRBV29-1	NA	TGCAGCGTTGAGGCCCTAGCGGGAGGACGGACCGGGGAGCTGTTTTTT	CSVEALAGGRTGELFF